This TCR beta chain was sequenced during a study of OX40 agonist ivuxolimab in advanced cancers. Study context: Among those enrolled, mean age was around 55 years (range about 20 to 79) and 82.7% were male.

Assay used: immunoSEQ multiplex PCR; TCRdb lists only in-frame clones, some missing. There are some 80,000 clones in the sample; more than 70% occur only once, and 2% to 3% lies in the top ten. Study results and caveats: Expanded clones were, on average, more numerous in CD8+ T cells than in CD4+.

Remarks on this clone: Its antigen is unidentified.

J gave up 9 bases and V 4 bases, and 4 bases lay outside the gene matches. This CDR3 spans 11 amino acids. The germline gives CDR1 GTSNPN, CDR2 SVGIG (reference sequence). The sample here was CD4+ or CD8+ T cells sorted from blood, taken in a trial of the OX40 agonist ivuxolimab. The TCR originated in an adult with an advanced solid tumor such as melanoma, head and neck, liver or kidney cancer. The V call is TRBV30, the J call TRBJ1-2; the match to TRBD1 covers 8 bases. The DNA for the CDR3 is TGTGCCTGGACAGGGGGCGGTAGCTACACCTTC. Protein sequence: CAWTGGGSYTF.